These 18 T cell receptor beta chains were sequenced from one sample in a study of blood T cells in healthy people across ages. A J-beta primer mix and a sample-barcoded 5' primer were used in a second PCR of roughly 6 to 11 cycles. Using its own MiXCR run on the 5' RACE reads, TCRdb lists one record per CDR3 protein. The sample contains about 1.6 million distinct CDR3 sequences, roughly 30% of which appear only once. The sample comprised blood. These receptors all come from a woman under 40 in good health.

The chain carries TRBV20-1 and TRBJ2-7, with D possibly TRBD1 on 6 matching bases. The CDR3 loop spans 14 amino acids. V was trimmed by 3 bases and J by 1 base, leaving 13 bases between them. CDR1 DFQATT and CDR2 SNEGSKA come from the germline V gene (reference sequence). The CDR3 sequence: CSASPQGRSYEQYF. Here the CDR3 DNA reads TGCAGTGCTAGCCCACAGGGCAGGTCCTACGAGCAGTACTTC.

The chain links TRBV2 to TRBJ1-4; possibly TRBD1 for D (6 bases). V lost 5 bases to trimming and J lost 2 bases, with 9 bases between them. Per the germline V gene, CDR1 is SNHLY and CDR2 is FYNNEI. This CDR3 has 14 amino acids. The DNA for the CDR3 is TGTGCCAGCAGTTGGACAGAGACTAATGAAAAACTGTTTTTT. This gives the protein CASSWTETNEKLFF.

The chain recombines TRBV27 with TRBJ2-5; D is unclear. Germline loops: CDR1 MNHEY, CDR2 SMNVEV (reference sequence). V lost 6 bases and J 0 bases, leaving 11 bases between the germline ends. The CDR3 totals 14 residues. Here the CDR3 DNA reads TGTGCCAGCAGCCCATACGGTCACCAAGAGACCCAGTACTTC. It yields the protein CASSPYGHQETQYF.

This clonotype was detected only a few times. The rearrangement links TRBV6-2 or TRBV6-3 to TRBJ1-2; unclear D gene. Germline assignment: CDR1 MNHEY and CDR2 SVGEGT. Trimming stripped 0 bases from V and 10 bases from J, with 18 bases between. The CDR3 has 15 amino acids. For the CDR3, the DNA is TGTGCCAGCAGTTACTCCCCAGGTATCGCAATCGCCTACACCTTC. This encodes CASSYSPGIAIAYTF.

Turning to this clonotype: Its ends do not fully match the called genes, so a read error is possible. The CDR3 DNA reads as TGTGCCGCCAGCAGAGATCGAGTTGTGACGGGGACCCAGTACTTC. Translated, it gives CAASRDRVVTGTQYF. The V and J genes are TRBV15 and TRBJ2-5, with unresolved D. This CDR3 spans 15 amino acids. Germline V gene lookup returns CDR1 LNHNV and CDR2 YYDKDF (reference sequence).

The table lists this clonotype with a few counts. The chain recombines TRBV20-1 with TRBJ2-5; 8 bases align to TRBD2. CDR1 is DFQATT and CDR2 is SNEGSKA in the germline V gene (reference sequence). Unmatched junction bases numbered 23, after V lost 0 bases and J lost 2 bases. The CDR3 runs to 21 residues. This chain's CDR3 is CSARDHSQISGTTTLQETQYF. The CDR3 nucleotides read TGCAGTGCTAGAGATCATTCACAAATTAGCGGGACGACAACGTTACAAGAGACCCAGTACTTC.

This chain connects TRBV5-1 to TRBJ1-2, with D perhaps TRBD1 (5 bases). The germline V gene encodes CDR1 SGHRS and CDR2 YFSETQ. The CDR3 loop spans 14 amino acids. V was trimmed by 5 bases and J by 6 bases, leaving 17 bases between them. CDR3 nucleotide sequence: TGCGCCAGCAGGCCGGGACGGGGCATTGATGGCTACACCTTC. Amino acid sequence: CASRPGRGIDGYTF.

There are a few counts of this clonotype. One base away lies a much larger clone, so this may be a sequencing read error. The chain is built from TRBV20-1 and TRBJ2-7, with 7 nucleotides matching TRBD2. V gave up 8 bases and J gave up 7 bases; unmatched junction bases: 8. Germline-derived CDR1 and CDR2 are DFQATT and SNEGSKA (reference sequence). The CDR3 contains 11 residues. CDR3 sequence (DNA): TGCAGTAGCCAACGGGGAGGGGAGCAGTACTTC. It encodes CSSQRGGEQYF.

The rearrangement joins TRBV20-1 to TRBJ2-5; no clear D. The CDR3 consists of 13 residues. Germline CDR1 DFQATT, CDR2 SNEGSKA (reference sequence). V was cut by 4 bases and J by 2 bases, with 11 bases left in between. In DNA form, the CDR3 reads TGCAGTGCTAAGGTGGCGGAGCAAGAGACCCAGTACTTC. As protein: CSAKVAEQETQYF.

In its sample, this clonotype was seen a few times. The genes are TRBV18 and TRBJ1-2; possible D gene TRBD1, 6 bases. CDR1 and CDR2 from the germline V gene are KGHSH and LQKENI. This CDR3 region has 14 residues. The V end was cut by 8 bases, the J end by 4 bases, with 17 bases between. The CDR3 region is CASSPPGQSYGYTF. CDR3 sequence (DNA): TGTGCCAGCAGCCCCCCCGGACAGAGCTATGGCTACACCTTC. The complete variable domain, with remaining parts taken from reference TRBV18 and TRBJ1-2, reads NAGVMQNPRHLVRRRGQEARLRCSPMKGHSHVYWYRQLPEEGLKFMVYLQKENIIDESGMPKERFSAEFPKEGPSILRIQQVVRGDSAAYFCASSPPGQSYGYTFGSGTRLTVV.

The rearrangement links TRBV20-1 to TRBJ2-1; 12 bases fit TRBD2. The CDR3 runs to 16 residues. Germline CDR1 DFQATT, CDR2 SNEGSKA (reference sequence). V dropped 6 bases and J dropped 9; count of bases not matched to a gene: 15. CDR3 nucleotides: TGCAGTGCCACAGGAGCTAGCGGGAGGGCCCTGATTGAGCAGTTCTTC. Amino acid sequence: CSATGASGRALIEQFF.

Concerning this clonotype: One junction end does not reproduce the germline sequence, and a read error may be involved. The chain joins TRBV4-1 to TRBJ1-1, with TRBD1 identical over 10 bases. Germline V gene sequence: CDR1 MGHRA, CDR2 YSYEKL. The CDR3 runs 15 residues. In DNA, the CDR3 is TGCGCCAGCAACCAATTGACAGGGGGCTTGGGTGAAGCTTTCTTT. The encoded protein is CASNQLTGGLGEAFF.

The rearrangement joins TRBV5-1 to TRBJ1-1; TRBD1 might be the D (6 bases). Germline loops: CDR1 SGHRS, CDR2 YFSETQ. Trimming cost V 6 bases and J 3 bases, with 12 bases left between them. CDR3 size: 13 residues. CDR3 coding DNA: TGCGCCAGCACCAGGGGTTCGGACACTGAAGCTTTCTTT. Amino acid sequence: CASTRGSDTEAFF. The full variable domain, its missing parts supplied by reference TRBV5-1 and TRBJ1-1, is KAGVTQTPRYLIKTRGQQVTLSCSPISGHRSVSWYQQTPGQGLQFLFEYFSETQRNKGNFPGRFSGRQFSNSRSEMNVSTLELGDSALYLCASTRGSDTEAFFGQGTRLTVV.

This chain connects TRBV6-5 to TRBJ1-2, with D unresolved. V dropped 7 bases and J dropped 3 bases, with 15 bases sitting between them. This CDR3 comprises 14 residues. Germline-derived CDR1 and CDR2 are MNHEY and SVGAGI. The CDR3 DNA follows: TGTGCCAGCACCCGAAAATGGGGATACTATGGCTACACCTTC. Protein product: CASTRKWGYYGYTF.

The V gene is TRBV7-8, the J gene TRBJ1-5; D perhaps matches TRBD1 (6 bases). The CDR3 consists of 16 residues. V dropped 2 bases and J dropped 2 bases, with 13 bases sitting between them. Germline V gene sequence: CDR1 SGHVS, CDR2 FQNEAQ. CDR3 sequence (DNA): TGTGCCAGCAGCTTAAACAGGGCGAGTGGCAATCAGCCCCAGCATTTT. This codes for CASSLNRASGNQPQHF.

V is TRBV6-6 and J is TRBJ2-7; D is perhaps TRBD1 (5 bases). V was shortened by 5 bases and J by 5 bases, with 7 bases between the two germline ends. Germline V gives CDR1 MNHNY, CDR2 SVGAGI (reference sequence). The CDR3 covers 11 residues. For the CDR3, the DNA is TGTGCCAGCAGTAAGGGGAACGAGCAGTACTTC. Translation: CASSKGNEQYF.

This clonotype was seen a few times. This chain joins TRBV5-1 and TRBJ1-4; TRBD1 might be the D (5 bases). Germline V CDR1 and CDR2: SGHRS, YFSETQ. The CDR3 sequence is 14 residues long. The ends were cut back, 1 base at V and 5 bases at J, with 9 bases in the middle. The CDR3 region is CASSLWTSNEKLFF. Written as DNA, the CDR3 is TGCGCCAGCAGCTTGTGGACATCGAATGAAAAACTGTTTTTT.

For this clonotype: A read error is possible here, since a much larger clone lies one base away. The chain links TRBV4-2 to TRBJ2-1; tentative D call: TRBD1 (5 bases). Per germline, CDR1 LGHNA and CDR2 YNFKEQ. The CDR3 extends over 15 amino acids. The CDR3, as DNA: TGTGCCAGCAACCAAGGCGGTGGGGCCCACAATGAGCAGTTCTTC. It yields the protein CASNQGGGAHNEQFF.